This T cell receptor beta chain is drawn from a study of blood T cell repertoires in COVID-19. Study as a whole: PBMCs, B-cell-depleted T cells, or T cells were the source of the cDNA or gDNA that made up the material.

Per the original methods: For nucleated cells, counts were estimated from reference gene primer amplification. TCRdb's table, derived via immunoSEQ multiplex PCR, lists solely in-frame clones and lacks some. V and J calls and clone size follow that table, whereas D and trimming were derived from the DNA. In the table there are approximately 240,000 clones, 70% to 90% of which are singletons. The CDR3 spans 13 residues. V lost 7 bases to trimming and J lost 8 bases, with 14 bases between them. Looked up from germline, CDR1 is MNHEY and CDR2 is SVGAGI. This clone was detected a few times. The clonotype comes from a man aged 45-65 years with acute or convalescent COVID-19. The chain combines TRBV6-5 with TRBJ1-4; D possibly corresponds to TRBD1 (5 bases). The specimen was peripheral blood. The CDR3 reads CASNTWGEEKLFF. CDR3 bases: TGTGCCAGCAATACTTGGGGGGAGGAAAAACTGTTTTTT.